This T cell receptor beta chain is from a study of T cell clonality in common variable immunodeficiency. After removal of 4 bases from V and 0 bases from J, the junction contained 8 bases not matched to a gene. This CDR3 contains 16 residues. Germline lookup yields CDR1 LNHDA and CDR2 SQIVND (reference sequence). Data came from immunoSEQ multiplex PCR; TCRdb stores just in-frame clones and leaves some out. Observed in the sample are more than 35,000 clones, none of them singletons. The sample holds many counts of this clone. Its target is not known. The read stops 3 residues short of the end of the CDR3; the missing end is completed from the germline J gene. Study-wide points: CVID patient heterogeneity limited repertoire-clinical complication correlations. TCRbeta clonality was increased in CVID versus healthy controls. CVID subjects shared fewer TCRbeta clones than healthy controls did.

Patients and controls were mostly of Caucasian heritage. Sequencing was carried out using peripheral blood mononuclear cells. The clonotype originates from a person aged 18 to 70 in good health. The V gene is TRBV19, the J gene TRBJ2-5, with TRBD1 identical over 7 bases. The CDR3 region is CASSTRDSLYQETQYF. Incomplete CDR3 DNA: TGTGCCAGTAGTACCCGGGACAGTCTGTACCAAGAGACC.